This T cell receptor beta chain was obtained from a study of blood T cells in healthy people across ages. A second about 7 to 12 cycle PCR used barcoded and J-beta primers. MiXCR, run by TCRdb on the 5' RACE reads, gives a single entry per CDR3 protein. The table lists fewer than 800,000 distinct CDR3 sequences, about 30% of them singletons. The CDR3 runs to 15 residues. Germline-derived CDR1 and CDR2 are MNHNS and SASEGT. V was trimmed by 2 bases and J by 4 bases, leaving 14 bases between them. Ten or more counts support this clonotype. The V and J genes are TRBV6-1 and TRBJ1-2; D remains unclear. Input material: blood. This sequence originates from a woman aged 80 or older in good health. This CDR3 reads CASSEIVGRPYGYTF. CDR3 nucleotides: TGTGCCAGCAGTGAAATTGTCGGACGGCCCTATGGCTACACCTTC.